The 7 T cell receptor beta chains given below trace back to one sample, sequenced in a study of blood T cell repertoires in COVID-19. Repertoires were generated with immunoSEQ multiplex PCR, while TCRdb's copy carries only in-frame clones and drops some. Of 300,000 or so clones listed, roughly 90% are singletons. Input material: peripheral blood. These TCRs come from a woman aged 30 to 39 with COVID-19, enrolled during active disease.

V gene TRBV27 combines with J gene TRBJ1-1; unclear D gene. V lost 7 bases to trimming and J lost 3 bases, with 12 bases between them. Germline values: CDR1 MNHEY, CDR2 SMNVEV (reference sequence). The CDR3 is made up of 13 amino acids. The CDR3 is CASKRLEDTEAFF. CDR3 DNA: TGTGCCAGCAAGCGGCTGGAGGACACTGAAGCTTTCTTT.

The rearrangement links TRBV28 to TRBJ1-5; the D gene is possibly TRBD1 (6 bases). Trimming shortened V by 2 bases and J by 4 bases, and 18 bases separated the two germline ends. CDR3 length equals 17 residues. Per the germline V gene, CDR1 is MDHEN and CDR2 is SYDVKM. This CDR3 is CASSLPGHPQGNQPQHF. The DNA for the CDR3 is TGTGCCAGCAGTTTACCGGGACATCCCCAGGGGAATCAGCCCCAGCATTTT.

This chain links TRBV11-2 with TRBJ2-4; 8 nucleotides match TRBD2. Trimming removed 1 base from V and 6 bases from J; junction bases left unmatched: 5. Germline values: CDR1 SGHAT, CDR2 FQNNGV. This CDR3 is built from 15 residues. This CDR3 is CASSLVREGTNIQYF. CDR3 nucleotide sequence: TGTGCCAGCAGCTTAGTTCGGGAGGGGACAAACATTCAGTACTTC.

The chain has TRBV5-1 and TRBJ1-6, with 11 nucleotides matching TRBD1. The CDR3 length is 16 residues. Per germline, CDR1 SGHRS and CDR2 YFSETQ. With V trimmed by 5 bases and J by 3 bases, 4 bases remained unmatched. In DNA, the CDR3 is TGCGCCAGCAGGCCCGGGACAGGGGGCTATAATTCACCCCTCCACTTT. Its protein product is CASRPGTGGYNSPLHF.

The V and J genes are TRBV14 and TRBJ1-1, with D maybe TRBD1 (5 bases). Germline CDR1 reads SGHDN; CDR2 reads FVKESK. The CDR3 length is 15 residues. Trimming cost V 4 bases and J 4 bases, with 16 bases left between them. The CDR3 DNA reads as TGTGCCAGCAGCCTAAGCCGGGGGTTGATCACTGAAGCTTTCTTT. Its translation: CASSLSRGLITEAFF.

The chain carries TRBV18 and TRBJ2-1, with 12 bases fitting TRBD2. The V gene's germline CDR1 is KGHSH and CDR2 LQKENI. The CDR3 is 19 residues long. V dropped 2 bases and J dropped 0; count of bases not matched to a gene: 8. DNA for the CDR3: TGTGCCAGCTCACCAAGGGGACTAGCGGGCCATAGCTCCTACAATGAGCAGTTCTTC. It yields the protein CASSPRGLAGHSSYNEQFF.

This chain connects TRBV6-5 to TRBJ1-1; the D is unclear. In germline, CDR1 is MNHEY, CDR2 SVGAGI. V dropped 7 bases and J dropped 2 bases, with 11 bases sitting between them. The CDR3 is 13 amino acids. The CDR3 here is CASTQKVNTEAFF. CDR3 nucleotides: TGTGCCAGCACTCAGAAAGTTAACACTGAAGCTTTCTTT.